These 7 T cell receptor beta chains originate from one sample sequenced in a study of cytomegalovirus exposure and HLA in healthy donors (TCRdb year 2017). Library method: the immunoSEQ multiplex PCR assay. The multiplex PCR relied on a mix of 60 forward primers for TCR Vbeta segments and 13 reverse primers for TCR Jbeta segments. TCRdb obtained this table from immuneACCESS and retained in-frame rearrangements with V and J assigned. These tables miss some clones; where compared with another copy, unresolved V genes account for less than half of the shortfall, and the remainder is unexplained. This sample holds over 130,000 clones; 65% to 90% were observed only once. 1.2% of the sample is taken by the ten largest. The sequencing input was PBMCs. The receptors were sampled from a female donor in good health and CMV-seronegative.

V gene TRBV6-6 combines with J gene TRBJ2-7, with a possible D match to TRBD2 (6 bases). This CDR3 has 13 amino acids. Trimming left V 6 bases short and J 6 bases short, with 15 bases between. Germline V gives CDR1 MNHNY, CDR2 SVGAGI (reference sequence). CDR3 region: CASSSTGGGEQYF. The CDR3 coding sequence is TGTGCCAGCAGCAGCACCGGGGGAGGCGAGCAGTACTTC.

The chain couples TRBV29-1 to TRBJ2-5; 8 bases agree with TRBD1. The length of the CDR3 is 13 residues. With V trimmed by 5 bases and J by 5 bases, 7 bases remained unmatched. Germline CDR1 SQVTM, CDR2 ANQGSEA. The CDR3 DNA reads TGCAGCGTTCGAACAGGGGGAAGGGAGACCCAGTACTTC. This codes for CSVRTGGRETQYF.

The gene calls are TRBV6-4 and TRBJ1-2; the D gene is possibly TRBD1 (6 bases). The CDR3 extends over 14 amino acids. The germline V gene encodes CDR1 MRHNA and CDR2 SNTAGT. The V end was cut by 4 bases, the J end by 4 bases, with 13 bases between. The CDR3 region is CASSVGQGGYGYTF. The CDR3 DNA is TGTGCCAGCAGTGTAGGACAAGGGGGCTATGGCTACACCTTC.

DNA for the CDR3: TGTGCCAGCAGTCCTAACGCGGAGCGAGGCTTTGAGCAGTTCTTC. It encodes CASSPNAERGFEQFF. The chain carries TRBV11-3 and TRBJ2-1; D uncertain. The CDR3 totals 15 residues. V gave up 6 bases and J gave up 9 bases, with 21 bases separating them. In germline, CDR1 is SGHNT, CDR2 YENEEA.

This clone has a handful of counts. The sample contains more than one DNA sequence encoding this CDR3. The chain carries TRBV6-5 and TRBJ1-3, with a tentative D call TRBD1 (5 bases). V gave up 5 bases and J gave up 1 base, with 9 bases separating them. CDR1 is MNHEY and CDR2 is SVGAGI in the germline V gene. The CDR3 spans 14 residues. The CDR3 here is CASSGRGSGNTIYF. In DNA form, the CDR3 reads TGTGCCAGCAGTGGAAGGGGTTCTGGAAACACCATATATTTT.

Only a few counts were recorded for this clone. J is TRBJ2-7 and V is TRBV6-1; 11 positions agree with TRBD1. The CDR3 loop spans 14 amino acids. Per the germline V gene, CDR1 is MNHNS and CDR2 is SASEGT. The V segment lost 7 bases and the J segment 7 bases; nucleotides outside the gene matches: 9. The CDR3 DNA follows: TGTGCCAGCACCCTCGGACAGGGGGCGCGAGAGCAGTACTTC. This gives the protein CASTLGQGAREQYF.

This chain uses TRBV6-1 with TRBJ2-1, with 10 bases lining up with TRBD2. Trimming took 3 bases from V and 8 from J; bases not matched to a gene: 7. Germline CDR1 reads MNHNS; CDR2 reads SASEGT. This CDR3 comprises 15 residues. CDR3 DNA: TGTGCCAGCAGTGATCTAGCGGGAGTAGTTTATGAGCAGTTCTTC. It encodes CASSDLAGVVYEQFF.